This T cell receptor (beta chain) was captured in a study of blood T cells in healthy people across ages. Study findings and constraints: Bulk PBMC profiling left naive and antigen-experienced comparisons inconclusive. Long-lived donors had more naive CD4+ cells and higher diversity than aged donors.

V was pared by 5 bases and J by 4 bases, with 8 bases of the junction left unmatched. The CDR3 is made up of 15 amino acids. A sample-barcoded 5' primer and a J-beta primer mix were used in a second PCR of roughly 7 to 11 cycles. Each CDR3 protein gets one entry after TCRdb re-called the 5' RACE reads with MiXCR. This table has fewer than 2,000,000 distinct CDR3 sequences, about 35% appearing once. With regard to this clonotype: The antigen is not known.

This rearrangement joins TRBV12-3 or TRBV12-4 to TRBJ1-2, with 9 positions matching TRBD1. The clonotype originates from a woman between 25 and 40 years old in good health. Sequenced: blood. Here the CDR3 reads CASSRNTGGAYGYTF. The DNA for the CDR3 is TGTGCCAGCAGTCGAAATACAGGGGGCGCCTATGGCTACACCTTC.